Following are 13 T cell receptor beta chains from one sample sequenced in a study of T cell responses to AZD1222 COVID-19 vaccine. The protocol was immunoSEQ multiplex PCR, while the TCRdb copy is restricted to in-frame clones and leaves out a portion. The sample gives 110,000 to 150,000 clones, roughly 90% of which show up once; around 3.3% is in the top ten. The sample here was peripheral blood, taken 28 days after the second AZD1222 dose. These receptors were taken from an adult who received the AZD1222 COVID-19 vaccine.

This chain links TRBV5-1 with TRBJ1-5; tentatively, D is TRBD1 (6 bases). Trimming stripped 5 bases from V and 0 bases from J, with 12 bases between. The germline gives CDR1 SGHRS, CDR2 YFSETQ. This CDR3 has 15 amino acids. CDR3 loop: CASRERGDSNQPQHF. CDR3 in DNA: TGCGCCAGCAGGGAGAGGGGGGATAGCAATCAGCCCCAGCATTTT.

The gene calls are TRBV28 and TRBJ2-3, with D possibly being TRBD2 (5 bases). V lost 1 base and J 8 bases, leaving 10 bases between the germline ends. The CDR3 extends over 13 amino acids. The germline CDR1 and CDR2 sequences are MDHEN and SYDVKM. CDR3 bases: TGTGCCAGCAGTTTATATTCCGGGGTTACGCAGTATTTT. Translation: CASSLYSGVTQYF.

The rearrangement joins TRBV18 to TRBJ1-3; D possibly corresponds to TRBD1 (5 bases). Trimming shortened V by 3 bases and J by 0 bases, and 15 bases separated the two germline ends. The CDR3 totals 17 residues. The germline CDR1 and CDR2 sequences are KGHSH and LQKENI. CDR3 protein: CASSPSPAGTSGNTIYF. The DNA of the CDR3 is TGTGCCAGCTCACCCTCCCCGGCAGGGACCTCTGGAAACACCATATATTTT.

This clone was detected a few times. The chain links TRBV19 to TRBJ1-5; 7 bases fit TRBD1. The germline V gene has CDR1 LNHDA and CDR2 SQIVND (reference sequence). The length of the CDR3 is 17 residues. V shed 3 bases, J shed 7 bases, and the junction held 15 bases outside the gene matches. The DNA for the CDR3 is TGTGCCAGTAGTATCCTTCACGGGGCAGGGGGTGGCCAGCCCCAGCATTTT. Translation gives CASSILHGAGGGQPQHF.

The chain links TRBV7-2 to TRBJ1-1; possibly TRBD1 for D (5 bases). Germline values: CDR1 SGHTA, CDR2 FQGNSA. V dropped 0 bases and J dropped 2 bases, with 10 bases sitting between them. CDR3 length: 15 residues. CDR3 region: CASSLADTRNTEAFF. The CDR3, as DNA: TGTGCCAGCAGCTTAGCGGACACCAGAAACACTGAAGCTTTCTTT.

The CDR3 bases are TGTGCCAGCAGCGTAGGGCGAGCGGGAGGGCCCAGCACAGATACGCAGTATTTT. This sequence encodes CASSVGRAGGPSTDTQYF. The rearrangement links TRBV9 to TRBJ2-3, with TRBD2 identical over 10 bases. Germline trimming cut 0 bases from V and 0 bases from J; bases unmatched to any gene: 7. The CDR3 extends over 18 amino acids. Per the germline V gene, CDR1 is SGDLS and CDR2 is YYNGEE.

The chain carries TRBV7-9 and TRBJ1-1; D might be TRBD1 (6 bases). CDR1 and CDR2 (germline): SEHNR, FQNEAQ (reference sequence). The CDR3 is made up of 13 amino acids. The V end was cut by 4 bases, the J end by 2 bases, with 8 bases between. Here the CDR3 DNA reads TGTGCCAGCAGCTCGGGGGCCAACACTGAAGCTTTCTTT. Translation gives CASSSGANTEAFF.

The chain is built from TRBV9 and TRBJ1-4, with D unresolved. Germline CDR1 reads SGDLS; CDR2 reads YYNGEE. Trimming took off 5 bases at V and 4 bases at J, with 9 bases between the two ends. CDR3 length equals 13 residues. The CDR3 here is CASRDHLNEKLFF. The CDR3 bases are TGTGCCAGCAGGGACCACCTTAATGAAAAACTGTTTTTT.

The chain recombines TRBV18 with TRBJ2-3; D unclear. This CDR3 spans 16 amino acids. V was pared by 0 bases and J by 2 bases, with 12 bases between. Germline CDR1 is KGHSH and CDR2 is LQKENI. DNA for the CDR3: TGTGCCAGCTCACCACCCGGGCCGCGGATCACAGATACGCAGTATTTT. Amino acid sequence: CASSPPGPRITDTQYF.

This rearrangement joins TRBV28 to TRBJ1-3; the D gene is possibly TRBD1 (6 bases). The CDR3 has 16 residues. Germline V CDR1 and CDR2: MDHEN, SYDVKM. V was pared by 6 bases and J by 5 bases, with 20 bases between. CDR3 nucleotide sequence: TGTGCCAGCAGCCGAAACACCGGGACATTCCGAAACACCATATATTTT. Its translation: CASSRNTGTFRNTIYF.

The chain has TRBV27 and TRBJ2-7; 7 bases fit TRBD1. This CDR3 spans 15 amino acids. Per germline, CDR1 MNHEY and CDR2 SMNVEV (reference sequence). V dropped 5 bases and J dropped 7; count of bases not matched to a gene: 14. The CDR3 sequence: CASSTRQGYSQEQYF. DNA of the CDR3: TGTGCCAGCAGTACCCGACAGGGTTACTCTCAAGAGCAGTACTTC.

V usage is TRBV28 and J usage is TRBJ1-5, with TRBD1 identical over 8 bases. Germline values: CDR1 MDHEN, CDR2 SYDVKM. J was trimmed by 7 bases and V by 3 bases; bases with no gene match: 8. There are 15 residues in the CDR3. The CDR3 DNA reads TGTGCCAGCAGTTTGATCGGGACAGGACGACAGCCCCAGCATTTT. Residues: CASSLIGTGRQPQHF.

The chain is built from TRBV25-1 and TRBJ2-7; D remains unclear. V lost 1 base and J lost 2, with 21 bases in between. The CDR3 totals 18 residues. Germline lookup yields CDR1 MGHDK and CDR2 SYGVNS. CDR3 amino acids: CASSESLHLTELTYEQYF. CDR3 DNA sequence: TGTGCCAGCAGTGAATCACTTCACCTTACAGAACTAACCTACGAGCAGTACTTC.